These 15 T cell receptor beta chains were all obtained from the same sample, sequenced in a study of CD8+CD57+ T cells in acquired aplastic anemia (dated 2018 in TCRdb). Sequencing relied on an Illumina HiSeq 2000. TCR beta VDJ combination and CDR3 sequence profiling used genomic DNA as the template. The public reads were reanalyzed by TCRdb: fastp trimming at Q25, MiXCR alignment, in-frame beta chains only. Records with the same CDR3 protein are collapsed into one entry carrying the most frequent genes and DNA. Here the sample has hundreds of thousands of distinct CDR3 sequences; around 30% occur a single time. The leading ten clones occupy less than 0.85% of the sample. The patients picked for sequencing were ones in whom flow cytometry had shown an expansion of CD8+CD57+ cells. The specimen was sorted CD4+, CD8+, or CD8+CD57+ T cells (not recorded which) from PBMCs. Every receptor here comes from a human donor with aplastic anemia.

This clonotype has a handful of counts. The CDR3: CASTGGVETQYF. In nucleotides, the CDR3 is TGTGCCAGCACCGGGGGGGTGGAGACCCAGTACTTC. This chain uses TRBV3-1 with TRBJ2-5, with 8 bases identical to TRBD2. Germline loops: CDR1 LGHDT, CDR2 YNNKEL (reference sequence). The J segment lost 5 bases and the V segment lost 7 bases, leaving 3 bases of the junction unmatched. This CDR3 spans 12 amino acids.

With respect to this clonotype: A much larger clone is a single base away; this may be a read error. The CDR3 does not end in the conserved phenylalanine or tryptophan, so this is likely a read error. The chain has TRBV4-1 and TRBJ2-7; a possible D gene is TRBD1 (5 bases). Germline V gives CDR1 MGHRA, CDR2 YSYEKL. V was clipped by 2 bases and J by 3 bases, with 17 bases between them. The CDR3 totals 16 residues. CDR3 bases: TGCGCCAGCAGCCAATTGGGCCAGGGCGCGGACTACGAGCAGTACCTC. It specifies CASSQLGQGADYEQYL.

This rearrangement joins TRBV6-5 to TRBJ2-5; TRBD2 matches at 9 bases. This CDR3 is 16 amino acids long. Trimming removed 0 bases from V and 0 bases from J; junction bases left unmatched: 2. Germline values: CDR1 MNHEY, CDR2 SVGAGI. CDR3 in DNA: TGTGCCAGCAGTTACTCCGGACTAGCGTACCAAGAGACCCAGTACTTC. It yields the protein CASSYSGLAYQETQYF.

This clonotype was seen repeatedly, ten times or more. The V and J genes are TRBV6-1 and TRBJ1-2, with D possibly being TRBD1 (5 bases). The germline V gene encodes CDR1 MNHNS and CDR2 SASEGT. This CDR3 spans 14 amino acids. Trimming pared 7 bases from V and 0 bases from J, leaving 12 bases between. CDR3 DNA sequence: TGTGCCAGCACGCAGGACACGTCTAACTATGGCTACACCTTC. As protein: CASTQDTSNYGYTF.

Only a few counts were recorded for this clonotype. The J gene is TRBJ2-2, the V gene TRBV19; no firm D call. Germline values: CDR1 LNHDA, CDR2 SQIVND (reference sequence). Trimming took off 2 bases at V and 6 bases at J, with 16 bases between the two ends. There are 16 residues in the CDR3. The CDR3 coding sequence is TGTGCCAGTAGTATAACACTCTCCCTTTGGGCCGGGGAGCTGTTTTTT. As protein: CASSITLSLWAGELFF.

V is TRBV9 and J is TRBJ2-3; 8 bases are a match to TRBD2. The CDR3 is made up of 17 amino acids. V was clipped by 0 bases and J by 2 bases; unmatched bases: 8. Germline V gene data show CDR1 as SGDLS and CDR2 as YYNGEE. The CDR3 reads CASSVEGSGVYTDTQYF. Here the CDR3 DNA reads TGTGCCAGCAGCGTAGAAGGTAGCGGGGTGTACACAGATACGCAGTATTTT.

This clonotype was recorded a few times. The V gene is TRBV12-3 or TRBV12-4, the J gene TRBJ1-5; D unclear. Trimming removed 3 bases at V and 0 bases at J, with 15 bases between. CDR3 length: 17 residues. CDR3 amino acids: CASSFRDGLYSNQPQHF. DNA for the CDR3: TGTGCCAGCAGTTTCCGAGACGGACTATATAGCAATCAGCCCCAGCATTTT.

On this clonotype itself: This could be a read error, since a much larger clone is one nucleotide away. This sequence joins TRBV20-1 and TRBJ1-2; weak D call: TRBD1 (6 bases). V was shortened by 4 bases and J by 4 bases, with 22 bases between the two germline ends. The CDR3 totals 16 residues. Germline CDR1 and CDR2: DFQATT and SNEGSKA (reference sequence). Written as DNA, the CDR3 is TGCAGTGCTAAATGGCGGCTAGGGGGGACACTCTATGGCTACACCTTC. It specifies CSAKWRLGGTLYGYTF.

This clonotype was found many times. The V call is TRBV20-1, the J call TRBJ2-3, with 7 bases lining up with TRBD2. Losses at the gene ends were 1 base for V and 4 bases for J; bases not matched to a gene: 11. Germline V gives CDR1 DFQATT, CDR2 SNEGSKA (reference sequence). The CDR3 has 16 amino acids. CDR3 loop: CSARVVSGGSADTQYF. DNA for the CDR3: TGCAGTGCTAGAGTCGTATCTGGCGGGAGTGCAGATACGCAGTATTTT.

In this sample, this clonotype turned up many times. The rearrangement joins TRBV11-2 to TRBJ1-6, with a possible D match to TRBD1 (5 bases). The germline V gene encodes CDR1 SGHAT and CDR2 FQNNGV. The V gene lost 3 bases and the J gene lost 7 bases, with 16 bases spanning the gap. CDR3 length: 16 residues. Here the CDR3 DNA reads TGTGCCAGCAGCTTCTCCGTGGCAGGGCTCAATTCACCCCTCCACTTT. As protein: CASSFSVAGLNSPLHF.

This clonotype was seen a few times. V and J are TRBV27 and TRBJ2-7; D perhaps matches TRBD1 (5 bases). In germline, CDR1 is MNHEY, CDR2 SMNVEV (reference sequence). Trimming shortened V by 3 bases and J by 7 bases, and 16 bases separated the two germline ends. The CDR3 sequence is 14 residues long. Here the CDR3 DNA reads TGTGCCAGCAGTTTGGGGCCGAATGGCCCAGAGCAGTACTTC. It translates to CASSLGPNGPEQYF.

The chain carries TRBV20-1 and TRBJ2-1; D ambiguous. Germline CDR1 reads DFQATT; CDR2 reads SNEGSKA (reference sequence). The CDR3 contains 14 residues. Trimming left V 7 bases short and J 0 bases short, with 13 bases between. The CDR3, as DNA: TGCAGTGTTAGGTCCCCGACCTCCTACAATGAGCAGTTCTTC. Residues: CSVRSPTSYNEQFF.

The chain recombines TRBV7-3 with TRBJ2-7; tentative D call: TRBD2 (5 bases). This CDR3 contains 17 residues. The germline V gene encodes CDR1 SGHTA and CDR2 FQGTGA. With 5 bases removed from V and 1 base from J, the gap between germline ends came to 21 bases. Written as DNA, the CDR3 is TGTGCCAGCAGCCTCCAAGGTTGGGAGAGGTCATCCTACGAGCAGTACTTC. Its translation: CASSLQGWERSSYEQYF.

The rearrangement joins TRBV4-1 to TRBJ1-2; TRBD1 is a possible D gene (5 bases). V lost 0 bases and J 2 bases, leaving 7 bases between the germline ends. Germline CDR1 MGHRA, CDR2 YSYEKL. The CDR3 totals 14 residues. The CDR3 DNA reads as TGCGCCAGCAGCCAAGAGACAGAGAACTATGGCTACACCTTC. Translation: CASSQETENYGYTF.

This clonotype has only a few counts. A much larger clone differs by one base, so this may be a read error. The chain links TRBV19 to TRBJ1-6; maybe TRBD1 (6 bases). Germline loops: CDR1 LNHDA, CDR2 SQIVND (reference sequence). Trimming cost V 1 base and J 6 bases, with 10 bases left between them. This CDR3 spans 15 amino acids. Here the CDR3 DNA reads TGTGCCAGTAGTATAGTAGGGGGACTTAATTCACCCCTCCACTTT. Translating gives CASSIVGGLNSPLHF.